This record concerns one T cell receptor beta chain sequence. The antigen is unknown. It was 5'RACE with constant-segment primers that produced the TCR alpha and TCR beta cDNA libraries, which carried sample barcodes and UMIs. TCRdb called the 5' RACE reads again in MiXCR, with one record for every CDR3 protein. The data hold 350,000 to 550,000 distinct CDR3 sequences, with about 20% observed a single time. This sample was taken from a study of T-cell memory formation after mild COVID-19. Study in general: Among the donors, TCR clusters were largely specific to each donor. Study-wide findings and caveats: Later expanders leaned toward CD4+, whereas clones contracting from day 15 to 85 were balanced CD4/CD8.

Trimming cost V 6 bases and J 10 bases, with 21 bases left between them. CDR1 is SQVTM and CDR2 is ANQGSEA in the germline V gene. This CDR3 has 13 amino acids. The material sequenced was PBMCs or a T cell subset sorted from them (not recorded which). V is TRBV29-1 and J is TRBJ1-1, with a tentative D call TRBD1 (6 bases). The origin of this receptor is a man younger than 35 who had mild COVID-19 (a few samples of this study predate the infection). Cell type and time point are not known. Written as DNA, the CDR3 is TGCAGCGTAGAGGGGGGCTCGGTGAAGGGAGCTTTCTTT. Encoded protein: CSVEGGSVKGAFF.